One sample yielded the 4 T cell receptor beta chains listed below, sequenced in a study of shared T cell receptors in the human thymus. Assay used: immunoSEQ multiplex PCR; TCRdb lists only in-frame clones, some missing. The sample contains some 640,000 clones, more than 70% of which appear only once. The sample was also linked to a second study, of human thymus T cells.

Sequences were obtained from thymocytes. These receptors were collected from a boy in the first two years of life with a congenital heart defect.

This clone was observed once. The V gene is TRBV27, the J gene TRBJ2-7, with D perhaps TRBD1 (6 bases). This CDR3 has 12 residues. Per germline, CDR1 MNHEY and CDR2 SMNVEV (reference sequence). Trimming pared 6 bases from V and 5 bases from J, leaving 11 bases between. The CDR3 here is CASRKQGHEQYF. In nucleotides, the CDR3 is TGTGCCAGCAGAAAACAGGGTCACGAGCAGTACTTC.

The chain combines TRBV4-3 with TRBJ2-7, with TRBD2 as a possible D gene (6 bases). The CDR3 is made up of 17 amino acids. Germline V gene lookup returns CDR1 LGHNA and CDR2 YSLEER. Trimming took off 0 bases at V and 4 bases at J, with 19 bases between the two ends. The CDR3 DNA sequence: TGCGCCAGCAGCCAAGAGAGGTGGCGGGGTTCAGGATACGAGCAGTACTTC. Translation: CASSQERWRGSGYEQYF.

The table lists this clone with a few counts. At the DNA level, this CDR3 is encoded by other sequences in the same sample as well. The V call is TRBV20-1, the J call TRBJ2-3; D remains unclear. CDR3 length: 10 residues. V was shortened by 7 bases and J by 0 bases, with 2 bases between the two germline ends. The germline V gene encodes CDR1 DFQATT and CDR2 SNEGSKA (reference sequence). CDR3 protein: CSVSTDTQYF. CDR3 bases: TGCAGTGTAAGCACAGATACGCAGTATTTT.

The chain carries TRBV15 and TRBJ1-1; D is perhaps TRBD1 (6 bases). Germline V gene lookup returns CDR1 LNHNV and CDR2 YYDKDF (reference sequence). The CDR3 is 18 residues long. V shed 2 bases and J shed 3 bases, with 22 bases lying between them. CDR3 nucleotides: TGTGCCACCAGCAGATCAATCCACAGGGATAGCTTGGACACTGAAGCTTTCTTT. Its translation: CATSRSIHRDSLDTEAFF.